The present T cell receptor beta chain was sequenced within a study of vaccination effects on CD4 cells after COVID-19. On this clone: Its target is not known.

Germline V gene sequence: CDR1 MNHEY, CDR2 SVGAGI. Trimming stripped 8 bases from V and 5 bases from J, with 17 bases between. The CDR3 totals 14 residues. Measured with immunoSEQ multiplex PCR; TCRdb has only the in-frame clones, and not every one. Seen here are tens of thousands of clones, more than 70% observed once, and the top ten hold about 2%. When ten to eleven days of culture had elapsed, CD4+ T cells were isolated. Neither prior SARS-CoV-2 infection nor positive nucleocapsid antibodies were present in the vaccine recipients. It was on days 3 and 7 that half the medium was replaced with IL-2 medium. Study-level findings and limits: Cross-reactivity with common cold coronaviruses was shown by only 1 of 255 vaccine-induced clones in healthy vaccinees. The study had few convalescent patients and no early post-infection timepoints.

The chain recombines TRBV6-5 with TRBJ2-3; D gene uncertain. The TCR originated in a human donor who received a COVID-19 vaccine. Sample: CD4+ T cells from PBMCs cultured without peptide, taken before COVID-19 vaccination. The CDR3 bases are TGTGCCAGCCGGCAGGCATTGGTTGTAGATACGCAGTATTTT. Amino acid sequence: CASRQALVVDTQYF.